Detailed here is one T cell receptor (beta chain). The CDR3 totals 16 residues. V gave up 4 bases and J gave up 5 bases, with 22 bases separating them. Germline values: CDR1 SGHRS, CDR2 YFSETQ. Sequencing was performed with immunoSEQ multiplex PCR; in TCRdb, only in-frame clones are kept and a portion is missing. The sample records about 710,000 clones, roughly 86% being singletons. This specimen belongs to a study of shared T cell receptors in the human thymus. This sample was also put to use in a study of human thymus T cells. That paper adds: Related research described strongly overlapping thymic repertoires in unrelated people.

The sequence was obtained from a boy under two years old with a congenital heart defect. This chain joins TRBV5-1 and TRBJ2-7, with D possibly TRBD1 on 7 matching bases. Sequenced sample: thymocytes. CDR3 nucleotides: TGCGCCAGCAGCCCGCGGGGAAGGGGGCGCATCCACGAGCAGTACTTC. Protein: CASSPRGRGRIHEQYF.